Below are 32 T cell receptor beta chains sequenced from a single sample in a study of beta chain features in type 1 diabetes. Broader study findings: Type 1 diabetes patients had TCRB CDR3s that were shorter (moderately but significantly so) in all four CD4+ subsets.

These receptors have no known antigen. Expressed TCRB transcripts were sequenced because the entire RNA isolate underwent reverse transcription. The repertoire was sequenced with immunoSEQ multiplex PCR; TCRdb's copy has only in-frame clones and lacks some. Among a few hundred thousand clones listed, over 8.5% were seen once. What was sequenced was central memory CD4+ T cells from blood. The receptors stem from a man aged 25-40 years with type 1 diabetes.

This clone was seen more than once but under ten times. CDR3 nucleotide sequence: TGCAGCGTAGCTCAGGGGGCGTTTAACTATGGCTACACCTTC. It translates to CSVAQGAFNYGYTF. This chain uses TRBV29-1 with TRBJ1-2; 8 bases are shared with TRBD1. With V trimmed by 6 bases and J by 1 base, 7 bases remained unmatched. Germline V gene data show CDR1 as SQVTM and CDR2 as ANQGSEA. The CDR3 consists of 14 residues. Together with reference TRBV29-1 and TRBJ1-2, the CDR3 gives the full variable domain: SAVISQKPSRDICQRGTSLTIQCQVDSQVTMMFWYRQQPGQSLTLIATANQGSEATYESGFVIDKFPISRPNLTFSTLTVSNMSPEDSSIYLCSVAQGAFNYGYTFGSGTRLTVV.

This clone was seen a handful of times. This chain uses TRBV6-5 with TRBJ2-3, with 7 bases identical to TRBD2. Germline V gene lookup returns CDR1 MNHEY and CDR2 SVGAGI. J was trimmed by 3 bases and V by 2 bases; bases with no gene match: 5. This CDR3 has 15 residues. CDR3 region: CASSYGLAVTDTQYF. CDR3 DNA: TGTGCCAGCAGTTACGGGCTAGCGGTAACAGATACGCAGTATTTT.

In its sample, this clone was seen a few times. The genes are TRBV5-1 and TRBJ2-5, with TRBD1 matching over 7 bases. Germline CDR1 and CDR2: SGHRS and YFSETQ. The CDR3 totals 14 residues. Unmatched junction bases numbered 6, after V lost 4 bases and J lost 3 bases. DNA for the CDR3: TGCGCCAGCAGCCTATCCGGGACAGAAGAGACCCAGTACTTC. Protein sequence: CASSLSGTEETQYF.

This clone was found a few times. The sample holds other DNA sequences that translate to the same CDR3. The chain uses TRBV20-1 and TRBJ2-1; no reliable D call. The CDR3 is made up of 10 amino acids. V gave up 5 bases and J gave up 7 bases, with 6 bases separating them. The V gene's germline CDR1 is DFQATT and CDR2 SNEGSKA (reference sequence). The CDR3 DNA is TGCAGTGCTGTCTATAATGAGCAGTTCTTC. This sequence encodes CSAVYNEQFF.

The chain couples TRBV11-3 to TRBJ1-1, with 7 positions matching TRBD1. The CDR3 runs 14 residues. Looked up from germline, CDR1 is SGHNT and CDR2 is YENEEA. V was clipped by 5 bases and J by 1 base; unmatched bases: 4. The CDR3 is CASSLDRANTEAFF. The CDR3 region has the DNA TGTGCCAGCAGCCTCGACAGGGCGAACACTGAAGCTTTCTTT.

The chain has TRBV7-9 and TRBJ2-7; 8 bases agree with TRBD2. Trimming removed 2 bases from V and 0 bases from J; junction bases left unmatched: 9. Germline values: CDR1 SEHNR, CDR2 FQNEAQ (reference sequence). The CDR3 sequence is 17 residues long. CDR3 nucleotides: TGTGCCAGCAGCTTAAGCGGGAGCGACAGGAGCTCCTACGAGCAGTACTTC. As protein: CASSLSGSDRSSYEQYF.

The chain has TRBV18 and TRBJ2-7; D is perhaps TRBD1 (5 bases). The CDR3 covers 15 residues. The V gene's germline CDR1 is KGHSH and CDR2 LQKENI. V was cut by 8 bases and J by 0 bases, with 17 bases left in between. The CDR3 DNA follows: TGTGCCAGCACCTGGGGCAGAAGAAGCTCCTACGAGCAGTACTTC. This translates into CASTWGRRSSYEQYF.

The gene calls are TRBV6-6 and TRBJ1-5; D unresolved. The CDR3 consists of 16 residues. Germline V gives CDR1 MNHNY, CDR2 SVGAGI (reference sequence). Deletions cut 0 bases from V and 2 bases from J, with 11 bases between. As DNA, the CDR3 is TGTGCCAGCAGTTACTCGACGCGGTCGGGCAATCAGCCCCAGCATTTT. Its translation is CASSYSTRSGNQPQHF.

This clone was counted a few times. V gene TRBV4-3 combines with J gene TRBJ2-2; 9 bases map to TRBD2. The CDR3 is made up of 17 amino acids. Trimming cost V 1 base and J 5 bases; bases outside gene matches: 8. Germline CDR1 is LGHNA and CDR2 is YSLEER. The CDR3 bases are TGCGCCAGCAGCCAAGGCGCGGGAGGGCCTGGGACCGGGGAGCTGTTTTTT. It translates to CASSQGAGGPGTGELFF.

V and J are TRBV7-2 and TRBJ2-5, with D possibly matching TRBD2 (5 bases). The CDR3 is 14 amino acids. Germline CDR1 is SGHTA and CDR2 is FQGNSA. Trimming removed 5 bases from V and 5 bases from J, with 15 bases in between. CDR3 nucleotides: TGTGCCAGCAGCCCGCCGCGGGTGCGGGAGACCCAGTACTTC. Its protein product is CASSPPRVRETQYF.

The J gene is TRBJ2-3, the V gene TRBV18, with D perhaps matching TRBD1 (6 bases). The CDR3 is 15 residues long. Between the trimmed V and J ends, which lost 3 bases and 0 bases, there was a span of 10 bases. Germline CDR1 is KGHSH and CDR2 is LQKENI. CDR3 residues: CASSPIQGSTDTQYF. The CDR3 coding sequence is TGTGCCAGCTCACCTATACAGGGAAGCACAGATACGCAGTATTTT.

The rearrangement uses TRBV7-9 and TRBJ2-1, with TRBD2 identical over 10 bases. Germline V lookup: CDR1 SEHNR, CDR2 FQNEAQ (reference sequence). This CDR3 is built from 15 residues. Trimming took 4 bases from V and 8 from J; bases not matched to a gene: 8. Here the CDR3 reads CASSYRLAGSDEQFF. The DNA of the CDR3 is TGTGCCAGCAGCTACAGACTAGCGGGTAGCGATGAGCAGTTCTTC.

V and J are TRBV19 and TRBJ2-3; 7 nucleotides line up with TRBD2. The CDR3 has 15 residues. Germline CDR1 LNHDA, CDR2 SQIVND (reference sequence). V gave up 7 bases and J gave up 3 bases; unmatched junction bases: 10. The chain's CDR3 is CASTGGSGGTDTQYF. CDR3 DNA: TGTGCCAGTACAGGCGGGAGCGGTGGAACAGATACGCAGTATTTT.

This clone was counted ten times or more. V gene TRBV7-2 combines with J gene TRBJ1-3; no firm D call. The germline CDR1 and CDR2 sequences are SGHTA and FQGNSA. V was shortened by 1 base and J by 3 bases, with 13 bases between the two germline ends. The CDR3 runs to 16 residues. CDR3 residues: CASSLVSQLGGNTIYF. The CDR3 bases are TGTGCCAGCAGCTTAGTCAGCCAGCTGGGTGGAAACACCATATATTTT. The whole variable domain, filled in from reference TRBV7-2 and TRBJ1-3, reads GAGVSQSPSNKVTEKGKDVELRCDPISGHTALYWYRQSLGQGLEFLIYFQGNSAPDKSGLPSDRFSAERTGGSVSTLTIQRTQQEDSAVYLCASSLVSQLGGNTIYFGEGSWLTVV.

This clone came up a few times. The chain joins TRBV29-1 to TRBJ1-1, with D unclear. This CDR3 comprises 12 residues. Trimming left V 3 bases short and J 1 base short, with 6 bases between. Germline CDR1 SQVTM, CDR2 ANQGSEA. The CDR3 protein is CSVDISNTEAFF. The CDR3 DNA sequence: TGCAGCGTTGATATATCGAACACTGAAGCTTTCTTT.

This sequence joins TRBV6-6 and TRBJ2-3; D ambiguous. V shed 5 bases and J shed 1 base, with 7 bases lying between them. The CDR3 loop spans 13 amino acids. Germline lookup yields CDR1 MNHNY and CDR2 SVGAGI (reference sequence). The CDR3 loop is CASSNYRTDTQYF. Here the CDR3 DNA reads TGTGCCAGCAGTAACTACCGCACAGATACGCAGTATTTT.

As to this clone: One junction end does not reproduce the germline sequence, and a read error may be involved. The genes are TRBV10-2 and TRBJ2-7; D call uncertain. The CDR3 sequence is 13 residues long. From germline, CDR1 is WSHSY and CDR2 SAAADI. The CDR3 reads CASSVMRVTPVLF. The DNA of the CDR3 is TGCGCCAGCAGTGTTATGCGAGTCACTCCGGTTCTCTTC.

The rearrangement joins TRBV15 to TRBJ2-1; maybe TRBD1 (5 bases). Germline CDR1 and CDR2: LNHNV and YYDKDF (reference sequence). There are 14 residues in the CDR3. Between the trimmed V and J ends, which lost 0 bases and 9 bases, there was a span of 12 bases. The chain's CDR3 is CATSRDAGISEQFF. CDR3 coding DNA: TGTGCCACCAGCAGAGACGCAGGGATAAGTGAGCAGTTCTTC.

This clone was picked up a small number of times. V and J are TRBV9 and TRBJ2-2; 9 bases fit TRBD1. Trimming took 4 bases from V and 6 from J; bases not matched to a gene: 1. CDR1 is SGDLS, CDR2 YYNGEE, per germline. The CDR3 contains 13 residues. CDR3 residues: CASSRQGAGELFF. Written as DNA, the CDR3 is TGTGCCAGCAGCCGACAGGGGGCCGGGGAGCTGTTTTTT.

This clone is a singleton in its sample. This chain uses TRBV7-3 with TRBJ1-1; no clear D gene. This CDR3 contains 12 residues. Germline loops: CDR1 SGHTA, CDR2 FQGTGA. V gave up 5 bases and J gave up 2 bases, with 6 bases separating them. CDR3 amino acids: CASSVGNTEAFF. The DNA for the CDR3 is TGTGCCAGCAGCGTTGGAAACACTGAAGCTTTCTTT.

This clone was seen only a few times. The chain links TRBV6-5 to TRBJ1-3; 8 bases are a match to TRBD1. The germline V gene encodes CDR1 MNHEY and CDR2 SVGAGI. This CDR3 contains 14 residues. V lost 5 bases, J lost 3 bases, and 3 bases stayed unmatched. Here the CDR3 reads CASSIGTGGNTIYF. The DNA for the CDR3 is TGTGCCAGCAGTATCGGGACAGGTGGAAACACCATATATTTT.

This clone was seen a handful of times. CDR3 loop: CSANTPNTEAFF. CDR3 in DNA: TGCAGCGCCAACACACCAAACACTGAAGCTTTCTTT. The V and J genes are TRBV29-1 and TRBJ1-1; D is undetermined. The CDR3 runs 12 residues. Germline V gene lookup returns CDR1 SQVTM and CDR2 ANQGSEA. Trimming removed 7 bases from V and 2 bases from J, with 11 bases in between.

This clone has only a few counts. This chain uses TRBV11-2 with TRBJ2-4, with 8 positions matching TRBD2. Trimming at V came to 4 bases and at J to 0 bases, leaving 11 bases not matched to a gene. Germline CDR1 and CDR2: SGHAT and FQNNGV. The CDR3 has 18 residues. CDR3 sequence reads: CASSSLPGLDLAKNIQYF. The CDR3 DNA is TGTGCCAGCAGCTCCCTACCGGGACTAGATTTAGCCAAAAACATTCAGTACTTC.

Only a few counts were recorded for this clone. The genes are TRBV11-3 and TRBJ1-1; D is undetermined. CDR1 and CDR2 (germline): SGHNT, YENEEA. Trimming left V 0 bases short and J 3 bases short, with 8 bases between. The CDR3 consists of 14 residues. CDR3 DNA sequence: TGTGCCAGCAGCTTAGACTCCTGGGACACTGAAGCTTTCTTT. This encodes CASSLDSWDTEAFF.

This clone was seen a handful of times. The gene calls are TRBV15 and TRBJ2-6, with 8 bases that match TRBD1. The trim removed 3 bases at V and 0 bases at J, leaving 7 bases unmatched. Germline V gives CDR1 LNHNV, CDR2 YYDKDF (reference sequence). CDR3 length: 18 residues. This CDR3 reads CATSRGRDRSSGANVLTF. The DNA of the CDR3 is TGTGCCACCAGCAGGGGGCGGGACAGGAGCTCTGGGGCCAACGTCCTGACTTTC.

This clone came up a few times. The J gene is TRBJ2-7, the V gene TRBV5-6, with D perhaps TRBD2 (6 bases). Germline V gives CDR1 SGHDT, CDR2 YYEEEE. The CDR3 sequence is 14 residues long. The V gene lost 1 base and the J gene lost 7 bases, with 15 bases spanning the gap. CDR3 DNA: TGTGCCAGCAGCTTGTTATCCGGGGGTCGGGAGCAGTACTTC. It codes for CASSLLSGGREQYF.

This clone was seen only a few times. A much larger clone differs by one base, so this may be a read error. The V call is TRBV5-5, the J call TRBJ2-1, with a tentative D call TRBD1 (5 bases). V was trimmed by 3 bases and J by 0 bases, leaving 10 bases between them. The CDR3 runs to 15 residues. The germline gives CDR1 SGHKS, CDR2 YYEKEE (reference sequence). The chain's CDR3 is CASSSTASSYNEQFF. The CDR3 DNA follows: TGTGCCAGCAGCTCGACAGCCAGCTCCTACAATGAGCAGTTCTTC.

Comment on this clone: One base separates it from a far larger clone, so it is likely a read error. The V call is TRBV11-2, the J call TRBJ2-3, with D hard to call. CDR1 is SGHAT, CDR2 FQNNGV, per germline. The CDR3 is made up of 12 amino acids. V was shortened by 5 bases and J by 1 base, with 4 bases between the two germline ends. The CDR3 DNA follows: TGTGCCAGCAGCCGGGGCACAGATACGCAGTATTTT. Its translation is CASSRGTDTQYF.

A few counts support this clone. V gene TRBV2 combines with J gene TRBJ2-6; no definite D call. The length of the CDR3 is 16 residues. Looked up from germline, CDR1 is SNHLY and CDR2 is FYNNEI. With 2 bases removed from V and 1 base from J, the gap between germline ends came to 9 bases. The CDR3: CASSESGQSGANVLTF. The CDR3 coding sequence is TGTGCCAGCAGTGAAAGTGGGCAGTCTGGGGCCAACGTCCTGACTTTC.

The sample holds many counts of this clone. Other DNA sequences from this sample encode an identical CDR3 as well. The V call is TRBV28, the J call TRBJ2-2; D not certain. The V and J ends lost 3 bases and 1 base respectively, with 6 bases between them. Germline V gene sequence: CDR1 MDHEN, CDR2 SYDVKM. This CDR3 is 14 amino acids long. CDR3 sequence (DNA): TGTGCCAGCAGTTTGGCTGTGAACACCGGGGAGCTGTTTTTT. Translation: CASSLAVNTGELFF.

This chain's CDR3 is CASSLNSGEGELFF. Here the CDR3 DNA reads TGTGCCAGCTCACTTAACTCTGGAGAAGGGGAGCTGTTTTTT. The chain is built from TRBV18 and TRBJ2-2; D remains ambiguous. This CDR3 region has 14 residues. Trimming took 4 bases from V and 8 from J, leaving 14 bases between them. Germline CDR1 is KGHSH and CDR2 is LQKENI.

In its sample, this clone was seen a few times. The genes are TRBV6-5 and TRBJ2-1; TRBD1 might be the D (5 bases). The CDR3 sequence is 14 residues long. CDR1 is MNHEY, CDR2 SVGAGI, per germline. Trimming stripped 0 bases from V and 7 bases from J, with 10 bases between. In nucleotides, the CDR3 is TGTGCCAGCAGTTACTCCGGCAGGGAAAATGAGCAGTTCTTC. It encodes CASSYSGRENEQFF.